This T cell receptor (beta chain) is from a study of blood T cell repertoires in COVID-19. Study-wide background: From the United States, Italy and Spain came samples of acute and convalescent COVID-19. PBMCs, B-cell-depleted T cells, or T cells provided the cDNA or gDNA that made up the material.

Germline V gene lookup returns CDR1 GTSNPN and CDR2 SVGIG (reference sequence). Trimming at V came to 2 bases and at J to 0 bases, leaving 4 bases not matched to a gene. The CDR3 length is 15 residues. Source study methods: Cell counts per sample came from amplifying reference gene primers. Assay used: immunoSEQ multiplex PCR; TCRdb lists only in-frame clones, some missing. V, J and clone size reflect that table, while D and trimming were determined from the DNA. Among about 90,000 clones, roughly nine tenths were seen once, and the ten largest hold 15%. The material sequenced was peripheral blood. This receptor was obtained from a male donor with acute or convalescent COVID-19. V usage is TRBV30 and J usage is TRBJ1-3; TRBD1 matches 7 bases. The CDR3 region has the DNA TGTGCCTGGAGTCTGGGACAGAGCTCTGGAAACACCATATATTTT. This gives the protein CAWSLGQSSGNTIYF.